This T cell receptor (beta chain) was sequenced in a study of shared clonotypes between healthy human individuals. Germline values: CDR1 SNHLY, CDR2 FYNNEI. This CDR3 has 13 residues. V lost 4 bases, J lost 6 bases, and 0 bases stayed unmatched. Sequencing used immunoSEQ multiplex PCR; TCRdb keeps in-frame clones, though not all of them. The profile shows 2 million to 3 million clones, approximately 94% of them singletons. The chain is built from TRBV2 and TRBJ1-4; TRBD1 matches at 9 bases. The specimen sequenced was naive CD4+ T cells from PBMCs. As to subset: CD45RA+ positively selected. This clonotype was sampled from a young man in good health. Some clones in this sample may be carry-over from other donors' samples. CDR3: CASSGTGDEKLFF. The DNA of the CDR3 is TGTGCCAGCAGTGGGACAGGGGATGAAAAACTGTTTTTT.